This entry lists 23 T cell receptor beta chains sequenced from one sample in a study of cytomegalovirus exposure and HLA in healthy donors. The PCR was carried out with 60 Vbeta primers and 13 Jbeta primers. Clones were sequenced by immunoSEQ multiplex PCR, and TCRdb holds only the in-frame ones, with some missing. Here the sample spans 210,000 or so clones, 83% being singletons. The material sequenced was PBMCs. The receptors come from a girl aged 5-17 years in good health and CMV-seronegative.

Notes on this clone: Germline and junction disagree at one end, which may indicate a read error. This chain connects TRBV10-3 to TRBJ1-5; D ambiguous. The CDR3 has 17 residues. The germline V gene has CDR1 ENHRY and CDR2 SYGVKD. DNA of the CDR3: TGTGCCATCAGTGAGTCGGCAGATGTGGATAGCGATCAGCCCCAGCATTTT. It encodes CAISESADVDSDQPQHF.

The chain is built from TRBV21-1 and TRBJ1-1; the D call TRBD1 from the table was never checked on the DNA. TRBV21-1 is described as a pseudogene. There are 17 residues in the CDR3. CDR3 nucleotides: TGTGCCAGCAGCAAACTTTATCGGACAGCTAGGAACACTGAAGCTTTCTTT. This codes for CASSKLYRTARNTEAFF.

Only a few counts were recorded for this clone. This chain connects TRBV4-1 to TRBJ1-1; D is unclear. Trimming left V 3 bases short and J 4 bases short, with 12 bases between. This CDR3 has 14 residues. Germline V CDR1 and CDR2: MGHRA, YSYEKL. The CDR3 sequence is CASSHIGWSTEAFF. For the CDR3, the DNA is TGCGCCAGCAGCCATATTGGGTGGAGCACTGAAGCTTTCTTT.

The chain joins TRBV6-4 to TRBJ2-6; D may be TRBD2 (5 bases). The CDR3 covers 13 residues. V lost 8 bases and J lost 1, with 6 bases in between. Germline-derived CDR1 and CDR2 are MRHNA and SNTAGT. Written as DNA, the CDR3 is TGTGCCAGCGGAGGTTCTGGGGCCAACGTCCTGACTTTC. Amino acid sequence: CASGGSGANVLTF.

The chain carries TRBV27 and TRBJ2-7; 8 bases match TRBD1. Looked up from germline, CDR1 is MNHEY and CDR2 is SMNVEV (reference sequence). V lost 2 bases, J lost 2 bases, and 2 bases stayed unmatched. The CDR3 totals 14 residues. CDR3 bases: TGTGCCAGCAGTTTAATGACAGGGGCCTACGAGCAGTACTTC. Translated, it gives CASSLMTGAYEQYF.

In its sample, this clone was seen a few times. V and J are TRBV10-3 and TRBJ1-3; 7 bases are shared with TRBD1. V was clipped by 6 bases and J by 4 bases; unmatched bases: 9. In germline, CDR1 is ENHRY, CDR2 SYGVKD. This CDR3 contains 15 residues. The CDR3 DNA sequence: TGTGCCATCAGCCCATCGACAGGGCGAGGAAACACCATATATTTT. This encodes CAISPSTGRGNTIYF.

This clone was recorded once. J is TRBJ1-1 and V is TRBV10-2; a weak D match, TRBD1 (6 bases). The CDR3 covers 15 residues. In germline, CDR1 is WSHSY, CDR2 SAAADI. The ends were cut back, 3 bases at V and 4 bases at J, with 15 bases in the middle. The CDR3 nucleotides read TGCGCCAGCAGTGATCCGGGGGGGCGGACCACTGAAGCTTTCTTT. As protein: CASSDPGGRTTEAFF.

The chain links TRBV4-3 to TRBJ1-2, with TRBD1 matching over 10 bases. J gave up 4 bases and V 4 bases, and 3 bases lay outside the gene matches. The CDR3 consists of 14 residues. Per the germline V gene, CDR1 is LGHNA and CDR2 is YSLEER. CDR3: CASSRRTGGYGYTF. The CDR3 DNA is TGCGCCAGCAGCCGGAGGACAGGGGGCTATGGCTACACCTTC.

The chain joins TRBV13 to TRBJ2-7; the D gene is possibly TRBD1 (6 bases). Trimming cost V 4 bases and J 4 bases, with 8 bases left between them. CDR1 and CDR2 from the germline V gene are PRHDT and FYEKMQ (reference sequence). CDR3 length: 12 residues. The CDR3 protein is CASSSQGYEQYF. CDR3 DNA sequence: TGTGCCAGCAGCTCCCAGGGGTACGAGCAGTACTTC.

This chain uses TRBV7-8 with TRBJ1-6, with D uncertain. Germline V gene sequence: CDR1 SGHVS, CDR2 FQNEAQ. The CDR3 covers 13 residues. Trimming removed 3 bases from V and 8 bases from J, with 8 bases in between. CDR3 protein: CASSFFRDSPLHF. The CDR3 DNA follows: TGTGCCAGCAGCTTTTTCCGTGATTCACCCCTCCACTTT.

This clone came up a few times. V and J are TRBV30 and TRBJ2-1, with TRBD2 as a possible D gene (5 bases). CDR1 and CDR2 (germline): GTSNPN, SVGIG (reference sequence). V was clipped by 5 bases and J by 0 bases, with 11 bases between them. This CDR3 has 14 amino acids. The DNA for the CDR3 is TGTGCCTGGGCCGAGAGCGGCTCCTACAATGAGCAGTTCTTC. It codes for CAWAESGSYNEQFF.

This clone was counted a single time. The chain carries TRBV6-4 and TRBJ2-1, with 9 bases that match TRBD2. The V gene end was trimmed by 6 bases and the J gene end by 3 bases; junction bases not matched to a gene: 6. The CDR3 loop spans 15 amino acids. Germline V gene lookup returns CDR1 MRHNA and CDR2 SNTAGT. CDR3 loop: CASSASGELYNEQFF. In DNA, the CDR3 is TGTGCCAGCAGCGCTAGCGGGGAGCTCTACAATGAGCAGTTCTTC.

This sequence joins TRBV5-1 and TRBJ2-5; 8 nucleotides match TRBD2. With V trimmed by 6 bases and J by 5 bases, 9 bases remained unmatched. CDR1 and CDR2 (germline): SGHRS, YFSETQ. CDR3 length: 14 amino acids. The CDR3 region has the DNA TGCGCCAGCACGACGGCTAGCGGGTGGGAGACCCAGTACTTC. Its translation is CASTTASGWETQYF.

This clone appeared once. V gene TRBV5-3 combines with J gene TRBJ2-3, with 7 bases aligning to TRBD2. TRBV5-3 is assigned to the ORF class and has an uncertain function. J lost 2 bases, V lost 2 bases, and 8 bases had no gene match. This CDR3 is 16 amino acids long. CDR3 in DNA: TGTGCCAGAAGCTTCTCTACTAGCGAGTACACAGATACGCAGTATTTT. Translating gives CARSFSTSEYTDTQYF.

The J gene is TRBJ2-7, the V gene TRBV5-4, with TRBD1 identical over 10 bases. In germline, CDR1 is SGHNT, CDR2 YYREEE (reference sequence). This CDR3 region has 14 residues. Losses at the gene ends were 3 bases for V and 7 bases for J; bases not matched to a gene: 7. CDR3 DNA sequence: TGTGCCAGCAGCTCGGACAGGGGGATAGGGGAGCAGTACTTC. Its protein product is CASSSDRGIGEQYF.

In this sample, this clone turned up once. This sequence joins TRBV19 and TRBJ1-1, with 9 bases that match TRBD1. CDR3 length equals 13 residues. Per the germline V gene, CDR1 is LNHDA and CDR2 is SQIVND (reference sequence). V shed 10 bases, J shed 7 bases, and the junction held 10 bases outside the gene matches. This chain's CDR3 is CAISHRGRGEAFF. The CDR3 nucleotides read TGTGCCATCTCACACAGGGGGCGAGGTGAAGCTTTCTTT. The whole variable domain, remainder taken from reference TRBV19 and TRBJ1-1, is DGGITQSPKYLFRKEGQNVTLSCEQNLNHDAMYWYRQDPGQGLRLIYYSQIVNDFQKGDIAEGYSVSREKKESFPLTVTSAQKNPTAFYLCAISHRGRGEAFFGQGTRLTVV.

This chain uses TRBV30 with TRBJ2-5, with a tentative D call TRBD2 (6 bases). The CDR3 totals 11 residues. CDR1 is GTSNPN, CDR2 SVGIG, per germline (reference sequence). Trimming removed 7 bases from V and 5 bases from J, with 11 bases in between. The CDR3 loop reads CASSVRETQYF. CDR3 DNA: TGTGCCTCTAGCGTAAGGGAGACCCAGTACTTC.

The chain is built from TRBV7-9 and TRBJ1-2, with D perhaps matching TRBD1 (6 bases). Germline V gene data show CDR1 as SEHNR and CDR2 as FQNEAQ (reference sequence). V was shortened by 6 bases and J by 10 bases, with 18 bases between the two germline ends. This CDR3 has 13 amino acids. For the CDR3, the DNA is TGTGCCAGCAGAGTCGACAGGACTGAGCCCTACACCTTC. Translation gives CASRVDRTEPYTF. Looking up the rest from reference TRBV7-9 and TRBJ1-2 gives the full variable domain: DTGVSQNPRHKITKRGQNVTFRCDPISEHNRLYWYRQTLGQGPEFLTYFQNEAQLEKSRLLSDRFSAERPKGSFSTLEIQRTEQGDSAMYLCASRVDRTEPYTFGSGTRLTVV.

V and J are TRBV5-8 and TRBJ1-1; D not resolved. The V gene's germline CDR1 is SGHTS and CDR2 YDEGEE. The CDR3 covers 16 residues. V was trimmed by 0 bases and J by 4 bases, leaving 16 bases between them. CDR3 sequence (DNA): TGTGCCAGCAGCTTGGAGTTCGGGGTCGTCGGCACTGAAGCTTTCTTT. Protein: CASSLEFGVVGTEAFF. Together with reference TRBV5-8 and TRBJ1-1, the CDR3 gives the full variable domain: EAGVTQSPTHLIKTRGQQATLRCSPISGHTSVYWYQQALGLGLQFLLWYDEGEERNRGNFPPRFSGRQFPNYSSELNVNALELEDSALYLCASSLEFGVVGTEAFFGQGTRLTVV.

The chain employs TRBV6-5 and TRBJ2-7, with 9 bases lining up with TRBD1. This CDR3 spans 14 amino acids. The germline CDR1 and CDR2 sequences are MNHEY and SVGAGI. The J segment lost 5 bases and the V segment lost 6 bases, leaving 8 bases of the junction unmatched. CDR3 nucleotides: TGTGCCAGCAGACCCGGACAGGGGTGGAACGAGCAGTACTTC. Its protein product is CASRPGQGWNEQYF.

The rearrangement uses TRBV27 and TRBJ1-1, with D possibly matching TRBD1 (6 bases). The V end was cut by 6 bases, the J end by 2 bases, with 16 bases between. There are 15 residues in the CDR3. Germline values: CDR1 MNHEY, CDR2 SMNVEV (reference sequence). For the CDR3, the DNA is TGTGCCAGCAGACCACCTCAGGGGATTAACACTGAAGCTTTCTTT. Protein sequence: CASRPPQGINTEAFF.

CDR3 sequence (DNA): TGTGCCAGCAGCAGGGGAAGGGTCGCTGGCTACACCTTC. Translated, it gives CASSRGRVAGYTF. The rearrangement uses TRBV28 and TRBJ1-2; D perhaps matches TRBD1 (6 bases). Trimming stripped 6 bases from V and 7 bases from J, with 15 bases between. Germline loops: CDR1 MDHEN, CDR2 SYDVKM. The CDR3 runs 13 residues.

This clone was recorded only once. The chain has TRBV6-1 and TRBJ1-5; TRBD1 agrees at 12 bases. Germline V lookup: CDR1 MNHNS, CDR2 SASEGT. The V gene end was trimmed by 6 bases and the J gene end by 8 bases; junction bases not matched to a gene: 20. The CDR3 is made up of 19 amino acids. CDR3 residues: CASREPSGTGGLSGKPQHF. DNA of the CDR3: TGTGCCAGCAGGGAACCTTCCGGGACAGGGGGCTTATCGGGGAAGCCCCAGCATTTT.